This T cell receptor (beta chain) stems from a study of T-cell memory formation after mild COVID-19. Regarding the study as a whole: Contracting clones from day 15 to 85 had balanced CD4/CD8; later expanders favoured CD4+.

5'RACE primed from the constant segment yielded TCR alpha and TCR beta cDNA libraries bearing sample barcodes and UMIs. Each CDR3 protein is one row after TCRdb ran MiXCR on the 5' RACE reads. The sample carries a few hundred thousand distinct CDR3 sequences, 14% recorded once. This clonotype was seen more than once but under ten times. The antigen is not known. The CDR3 is made up of 13 amino acids. V was shortened by 6 bases and J by 6 bases, with 15 bases between the two germline ends. In germline, CDR1 is SGHVS, CDR2 FQNEAQ. The V gene is TRBV7-8, the J gene TRBJ2-7; tentative D call: TRBD1 (7 bases). The sample was PBMCs or a T cell subset sorted from them (not recorded which). This clonotype originated in a man aged 18 to 30 who had mild COVID-19 (a few samples of this study predate the infection). Cell type and time point are not known. CDR3 DNA: TGTGCCAGCAGTTTTCAGGGGGGCTCCGAGCAGTACGTC. Translating gives CASSFQGGSEQYV.